A selection of T cell receptor beta chains follows, all from one sample in a study of post-analysis software for immune sequencing data. Each CDR3 protein is one row after TCRdb ran MiXCR on the PCR reads. The data contain roughly 540,000 distinct CDR3 sequences, roughly 34% of them singletons. Sample: blood. These receptors originate from a girl aged 2 to 17 with multiple sclerosis. Both conserved end residues are part of each CDR3. The D gene is left open where the match is weak. The listing skips clone size in some rows; elsewhere it reads once, few, many or a size class.

clone_size j_call v_call d_call cdr3_nt cdr3_aa
- TRBJ1-1 TRBV3-1 - TGTGCCAGCAGCCAAGAAGTAATAGGGGTCGACACTGAAGCTTTCTTT CASSQEVIGVDTEAFF
many TRBJ1-2 TRBV9 - TGTGCCAGCAGCGTAGACAGGAACTATGGCTACACCTTC CASSVDRNYGYTF
- TRBJ2-7 TRBV6-2/TRBV6-3 - TGTGCCAGCAGTTACTCGGTAAGCGGCGGGGACGAGCAGTACTTC CASSYSVSGGDEQYF
few TRBJ2-3 TRBV10-1 - TGCGCCAGCACAGGCAGTAGCACAGATACGCAGTATTTT CASTGSSTDTQYF
- TRBJ2-3 TRBV11-2 TRBD2 TGTGCCAGCAGCCCGAGGGGCGCGGGGGGGCGGGGAGATACGCAGTATTTT CASSPRGAGGRGDTQYF
- TRBJ2-7 TRBV5-1 - TGCGCCAGCAGCTTGGTTTTAGCGGAGACCCCCTACGAGCAGTACTTC CASSLVLAETPYEQYF
- TRBJ2-5 TRBV2 TRBD2 TGTGCCAGCAGTGAACTCCTAGCGGTTACGGAGACCCAGTACTTC CASSELLAVTETQYF
few TRBJ1-2 TRBV25-1 TRBD1 TGTGCCAGCAGGACCGGGACAGGGACCTATGGCTACACCTTC CASRTGTGTYGYTF
- TRBJ2-5 TRBV7-9 TRBD2 TGTGCCAGCAGCTTAGGCTGGACTAGCGGAGAGACCCAGTACTTC CASSLGWTSGETQYF
- TRBJ1-1 TRBV6-1 - TGTGCCAGCAGTGAATGGGGGAACACTGAAGCTTTCTTT CASSEWGNTEAFF